This paragraph covers one TCR beta chain sequence. Its antigen is unidentified. Graves' hyperthyroidism is called stable when ophthalmopathy does not progress within 18 months. Exclusion of a patient resulted from uncontrolled infection, other autoimmune disease, pregnancy or lactation. On the basis of clinical symptoms, serum thyroxine and TRAb, thyroid ultrasound and orbital computed tomography, diagnoses were made. V was clipped by 0 bases and J by 3 bases; unmatched bases: 13. The germline CDR1 and CDR2 sequences are MGHRA and YSYEKL. This CDR3 is 18 amino acids long. This entry belongs to a study of T cells in Graves' hyperthyroidism and ophthalmopathy. Points from the study as a whole: Most clonotypes expanded in the thyroid (above 0.001) were also present in blood.

Using RNA transcripts as the source, TCR beta CDR3 regions were amplified. TCR CDR3 regions were first amplified by RT-PCR with HTBI primers. Using its own MiXCR run on the multiplex PCR reads, TCRdb lists one record per CDR3 protein. Among approximately 700,000 distinct CDR3 sequences listed, 15% to 20% were seen once. This receptor was obtained from a young man with Graves' hyperthyroidism. The sample taken for sequencing was blood. V is TRBV4-1 and J is TRBJ2-7; the match to TRBD1 covers 8 bases. CDR3 in amino acids: CASSQDPPGTGLIYEQYF. CDR3 DNA sequence: TGCGCCAGCAGCCAAGATCCTCCGGGGACAGGCCTTATCTACGAGCAGTACTTC.